Listed here is a single T cell receptor beta chain. The antigen is unknown. This sample was taken from a study of blood T cells in healthy people across ages. Study-wide results and limits: Expanded clonotype changes were possibly confounded by unknown donor CMV status. Naive and antigen-experienced cells were not separated, limiting conclusive comparison.

Germline V gene lookup returns CDR1 LNHDA and CDR2 SQIVND (reference sequence). Trimming removed 3 bases at V and 6 bases at J, with 8 bases between. CDR3 size: 13 residues. Each sample had at least 6 million PBMCs isolated. A second PCR, run for about 7 to 11 cycles, used a sample-barcoded 5' primer plus a J-beta primer mix. Every sample returned 2.5 million or more CDR3-containing paired-end reads. MiXCR, run by TCRdb on the 5' RACE reads, gives a single entry per CDR3 protein. The table includes about 1.1 million distinct CDR3 sequences, roughly two fifths detected once. The chain carries TRBV19 and TRBJ2-2; no firm D call. The origin of this receptor is a man aged 18 to 29 in good health. The sequencing input was blood. The CDR3 is CASSMILSGELFF. The CDR3 DNA sequence: TGTGCCAGTAGTATGATTTTGTCCGGGGAGCTGTTTTTT.